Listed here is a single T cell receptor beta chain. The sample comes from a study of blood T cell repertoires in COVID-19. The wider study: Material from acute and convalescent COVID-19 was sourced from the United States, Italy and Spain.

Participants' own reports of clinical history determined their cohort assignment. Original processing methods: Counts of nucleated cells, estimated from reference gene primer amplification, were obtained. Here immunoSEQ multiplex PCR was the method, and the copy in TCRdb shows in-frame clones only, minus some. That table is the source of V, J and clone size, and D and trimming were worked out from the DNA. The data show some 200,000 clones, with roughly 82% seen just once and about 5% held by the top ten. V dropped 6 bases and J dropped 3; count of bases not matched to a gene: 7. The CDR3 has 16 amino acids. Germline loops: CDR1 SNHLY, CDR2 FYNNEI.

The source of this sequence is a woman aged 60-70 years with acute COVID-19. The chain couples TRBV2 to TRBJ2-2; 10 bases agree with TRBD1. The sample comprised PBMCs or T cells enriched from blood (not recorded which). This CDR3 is CASSATGTGDTGELFF. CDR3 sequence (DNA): TGTGCCAGCAGCGCTACCGGGACAGGGGACACCGGGGAGCTGTTTTTT.